The present T cell receptor beta chain was sequenced within a study of Ad26.COV2.S vaccination and SARS-CoV-2 variants. As for the study in general: Recipients of Ad26.COV2.S got it intramuscularly, once or twice 56 days apart.

The protocol was immunoSEQ multiplex PCR, while the TCRdb copy is restricted to in-frame clones and leaves out a portion. The repertoire consists of 510,000 or so clones, with around 88% occurring once and the leading ten covering 10% to 15%. From germline, CDR1 is DFQATT and CDR2 SNEGSKA (reference sequence). V was shortened by 3 bases and J by 7 bases, with 15 bases between the two germline ends. This CDR3 contains 13 residues. Treatment in this sample: 15 to 20 received Ad26.COV2.S at low or high dose, single or two shots; roughly 5 received placebo; per-sample allocation not given. Specimen acquisition occurred on day 63 following the initial vaccine or placebo injection. This person who donated was an adult of 18-55 years in Boston. Vaccine was an Ad26 vector expressing Wuhan-strain SARS-CoV-2 spike.

The specimen was peripheral blood, collected in a trial of Ad26.COV2.S vaccine versus placebo. This TCR came from a person between 18 and 59 years old who received the Ad26.COV2.S COVID-19 vaccine or a placebo. The chain combines TRBV20-1 with TRBJ2-5; D might be TRBD2 (7 bases). CDR3 DNA sequence: TGCAGTGCTAGTAGGGGGGGTTTCTCGACCCAGTACTTC. Its protein product is CSASRGGFSTQYF.